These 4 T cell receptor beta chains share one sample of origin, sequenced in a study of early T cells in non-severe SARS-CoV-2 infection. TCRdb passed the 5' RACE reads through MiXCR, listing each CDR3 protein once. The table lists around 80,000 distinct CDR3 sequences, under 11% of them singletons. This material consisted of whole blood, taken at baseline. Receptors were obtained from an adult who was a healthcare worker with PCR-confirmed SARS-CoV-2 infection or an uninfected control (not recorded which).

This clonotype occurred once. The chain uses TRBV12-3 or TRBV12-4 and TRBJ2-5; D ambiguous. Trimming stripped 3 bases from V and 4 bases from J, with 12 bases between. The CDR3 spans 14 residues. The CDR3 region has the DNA TGTGCCAGCAGTTTGACCTCGGCTGGAGAGACCCAGTACTTC. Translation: CASSLTSAGETQYF.

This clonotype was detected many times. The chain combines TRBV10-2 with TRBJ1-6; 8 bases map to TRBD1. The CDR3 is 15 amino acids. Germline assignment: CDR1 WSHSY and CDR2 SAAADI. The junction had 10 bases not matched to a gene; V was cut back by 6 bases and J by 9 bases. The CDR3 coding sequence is TGCGCCAGCAGCCCGACAGGGGAGAATCGTTCACCCCTCCACTTT. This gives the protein CASSPTGENRSPLHF.

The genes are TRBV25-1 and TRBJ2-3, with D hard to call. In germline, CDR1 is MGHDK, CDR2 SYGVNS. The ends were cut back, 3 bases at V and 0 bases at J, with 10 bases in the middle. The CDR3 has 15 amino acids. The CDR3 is CASSDRLRSTDTQYF. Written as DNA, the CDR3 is TGTGCCAGCAGTGATCGACTCCGTAGCACAGATACGCAGTATTTT.

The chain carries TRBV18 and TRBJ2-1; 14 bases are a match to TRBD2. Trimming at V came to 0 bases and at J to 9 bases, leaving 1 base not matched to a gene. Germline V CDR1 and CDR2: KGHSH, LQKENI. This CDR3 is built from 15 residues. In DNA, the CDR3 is TGTGCCAGCTCACCACCGGGACTAGCGGGAGCTGAGCAGTTCTTC. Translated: CASSPPGLAGAEQFF.